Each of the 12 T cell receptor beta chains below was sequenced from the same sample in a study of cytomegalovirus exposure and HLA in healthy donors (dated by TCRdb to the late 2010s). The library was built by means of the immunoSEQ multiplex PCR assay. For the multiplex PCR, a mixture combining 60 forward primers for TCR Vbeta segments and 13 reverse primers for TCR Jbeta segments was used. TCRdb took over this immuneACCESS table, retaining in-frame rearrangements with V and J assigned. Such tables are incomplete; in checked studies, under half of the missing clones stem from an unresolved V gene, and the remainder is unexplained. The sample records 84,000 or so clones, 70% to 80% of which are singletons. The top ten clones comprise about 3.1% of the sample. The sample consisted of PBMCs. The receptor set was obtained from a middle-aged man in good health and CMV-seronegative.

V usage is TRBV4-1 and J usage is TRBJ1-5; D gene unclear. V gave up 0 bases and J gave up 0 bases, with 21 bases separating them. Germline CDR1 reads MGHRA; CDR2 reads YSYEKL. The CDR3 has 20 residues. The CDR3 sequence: CASSQDATGLAPYSNQPQHF. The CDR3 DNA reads TGCGCCAGCAGCCAAGATGCCACGGGTCTTGCCCCTTATAGCAATCAGCCCCAGCATTTT.

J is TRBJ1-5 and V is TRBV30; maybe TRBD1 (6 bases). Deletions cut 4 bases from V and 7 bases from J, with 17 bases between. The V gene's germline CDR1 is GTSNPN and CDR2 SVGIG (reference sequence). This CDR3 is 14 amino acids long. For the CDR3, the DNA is TGTGCCTGGACCCGAGGGGGGGGAGGGCAGCCCCAGCATTTT. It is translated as CAWTRGGGGQPQHF.

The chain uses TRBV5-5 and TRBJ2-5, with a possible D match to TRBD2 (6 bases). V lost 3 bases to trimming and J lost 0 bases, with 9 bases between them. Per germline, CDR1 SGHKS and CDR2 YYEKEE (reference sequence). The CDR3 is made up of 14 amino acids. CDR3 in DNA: TGTGCCAGCAGCTCTCGGGGGAACCAAGAGACCCAGTACTTC. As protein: CASSSRGNQETQYF.

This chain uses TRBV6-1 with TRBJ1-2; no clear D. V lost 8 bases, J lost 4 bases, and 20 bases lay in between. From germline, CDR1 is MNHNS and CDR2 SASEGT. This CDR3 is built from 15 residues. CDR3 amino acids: CASVPWAETFYGYTF. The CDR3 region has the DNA TGTGCCAGCGTCCCGTGGGCCGAGACCTTCTATGGCTACACCTTC.

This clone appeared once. This CDR3 is CASSPRPGDYGYTF. The CDR3 DNA follows: TGTGCCAGCAGTCCCCGTCCAGGGGACTATGGCTACACCTTC. This chain uses TRBV27 with TRBJ1-2; D might be TRBD1 (6 bases). V was shortened by 5 bases and J by 3 bases, with 13 bases between the two germline ends. Germline-derived CDR1 and CDR2 are MNHEY and SMNVEV (reference sequence). The CDR3 runs 14 residues.

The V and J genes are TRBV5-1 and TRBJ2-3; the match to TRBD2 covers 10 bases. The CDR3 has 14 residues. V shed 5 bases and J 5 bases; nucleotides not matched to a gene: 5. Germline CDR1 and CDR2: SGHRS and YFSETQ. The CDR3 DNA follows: TGCGCCAGCAGTCTAGCGGGGGCACAAGATACGCAGTATTTT. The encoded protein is CASSLAGAQDTQYF.

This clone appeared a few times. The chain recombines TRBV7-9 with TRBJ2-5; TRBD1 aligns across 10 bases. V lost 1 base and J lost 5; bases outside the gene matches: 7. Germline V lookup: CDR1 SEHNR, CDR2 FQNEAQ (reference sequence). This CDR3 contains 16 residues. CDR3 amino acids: CASSLVGTGARETQYF. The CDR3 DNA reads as TGTGCCAGCAGCTTAGTTGGGACAGGGGCCCGCGAGACCCAGTACTTC.

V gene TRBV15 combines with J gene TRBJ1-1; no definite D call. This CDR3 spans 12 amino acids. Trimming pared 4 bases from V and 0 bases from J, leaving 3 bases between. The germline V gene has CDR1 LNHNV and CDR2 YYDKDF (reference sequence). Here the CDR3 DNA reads TGTGCCACCAGCACTATGAACACTGAAGCTTTCTTT. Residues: CATSTMNTEAFF.

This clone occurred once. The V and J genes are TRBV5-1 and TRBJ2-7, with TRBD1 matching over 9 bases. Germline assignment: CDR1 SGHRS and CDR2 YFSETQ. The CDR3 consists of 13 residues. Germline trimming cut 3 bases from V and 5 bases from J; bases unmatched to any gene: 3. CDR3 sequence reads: CASSSQGADEQYF. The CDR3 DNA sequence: TGCGCCAGCAGCTCACAGGGGGCGGACGAGCAGTACTTC. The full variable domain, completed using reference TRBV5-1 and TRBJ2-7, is KAGVTQTPRYLIKTRGQQVTLSCSPISGHRSVSWYQQTPGQGLQFLFEYFSETQRNKGNFPGRFSGRQFSNSRSEMNVSTLELGDSALYLCASSSQGADEQYFGPGTRLTVT.

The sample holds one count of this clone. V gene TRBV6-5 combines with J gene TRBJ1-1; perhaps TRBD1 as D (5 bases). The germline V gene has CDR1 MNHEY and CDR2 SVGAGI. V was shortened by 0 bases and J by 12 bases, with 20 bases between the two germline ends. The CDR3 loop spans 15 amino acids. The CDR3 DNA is TGTGCCAGCAGTTACTCGGCGGCCGGGCAGGGCGAGACTTTCTTT. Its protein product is CASSYSAAGQGETFF.

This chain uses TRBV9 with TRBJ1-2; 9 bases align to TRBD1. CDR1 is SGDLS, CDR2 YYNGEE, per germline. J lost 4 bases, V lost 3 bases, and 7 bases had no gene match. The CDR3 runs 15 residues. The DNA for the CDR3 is TGTGCCAGCAGCGGGGAACGGACAGGGGTCTATGGCTACACCTTC. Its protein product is CASSGERTGVYGYTF.

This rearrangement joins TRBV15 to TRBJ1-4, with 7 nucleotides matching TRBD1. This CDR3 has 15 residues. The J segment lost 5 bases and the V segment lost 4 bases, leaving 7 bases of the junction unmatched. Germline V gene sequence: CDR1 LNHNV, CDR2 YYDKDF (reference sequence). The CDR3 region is CATSTRQGGNEKLFF. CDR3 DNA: TGTGCCACCAGCACAAGACAGGGTGGGAATGAAAAACTGTTTTTT.